Listed below are T cell receptor beta chains from one sample, sequenced in a study of early T cells in non-severe SARS-CoV-2 infection. TCRdb re-analysed the 5' RACE reads in MiXCR, keeping a single row per CDR3 protein. The profile covers about 79,000 distinct CDR3 sequences, with approximately 10% appearing a single time and around 4.7% taken by the ten largest. Sequenced input: whole blood. The source of these receptors is an adult who was a healthcare worker with PCR-confirmed SARS-CoV-2 infection or an uninfected control (not recorded which). The CDR3 runs from the conserved cysteine through the conserved F or W. The D gene is left open where the match is weak. Size is omitted from some rows. Given values are once, few, many or a class for expanded clones.

-	-	TRBV2	TRBJ1-1	CASGRTPGEAFF	TGTGCCAGCGGGAGGACACCCGGGGAAGCTTTCTTT
-	-	TRBV6-1	TRBJ1-2	CASSEKVSVTIYGYTF	TGTGCCAGCAGTGAAAAGGTGTCAGTAACTATCTATGGCTACACCTTC
-	-	TRBV27	TRBJ1-3	CASSSAGEAGNTIYF	TGTGCCAGCAGTTCTGCTGGTGAGGCTGGAAACACCATATATTTT
many	-	TRBV29-1	TRBJ1-2	CSVGAGNYGYTF	TGCAGCGTTGGAGCAGGGAACTATGGCTACACCTTC
-	-	TRBV29-1	TRBJ1-2	CSVEDLSGNGYTF	TGCAGCGTTGAAGATCTCTCAGGGAACGGCTACACCTTC
few	-	TRBV20-1	TRBJ1-1	CSARHFRDTIPEAFF	TGCAGTGCTAGACATTTCCGGGACACCATTCCTGAAGCTTTCTTT
-	TRBD2	TRBV4-2	TRBJ2-3	CASSQVAGSDTDTQYF	TGTGCCAGCAGCCAAGTAGCGGGGTCGGACACAGATACGCAGTATTTT
few	-	TRBV7-3	TRBJ1-4	CPFEGFGNEKLFF	TGTCCCTTTGAGGGTTTCGGTAATGAAAAACTGTTTTTT
-	TRBD1	TRBV14	TRBJ1-6	CASSQLFRTGARNSPLHF	TGTGCCAGCAGCCAACTATTCCGTACAGGGGCACGTAATTCACCCCTCCACTTT
many	-	TRBV7-9	TRBJ2-7	CASSLRDGPYEQYF	TGTGCCAGCAGCTTAAGGGACGGTCCCTACGAGCAGTACTTC
few	TRBD2	TRBV3-1	TRBJ2-7	CASGRASGHEQYF	TGTGCCAGCGGGAGGGCTAGCGGCCACGAGCAGTACTTC
many	-	TRBV6-5	TRBJ1-1	CASSYSVARLNTEAFF	TGTGCCAGCAGTTACTCGGTCGCGAGGTTGAACACTGAAGCTTTCTTT
-	-	TRBV7-2	TRBJ1-1	CASSLNSGGTEAFF	TGTGCCAGCAGCTTAAACAGCGGGGGCACTGAAGCTTTCTTT
few	-	TRBV18	TRBJ1-5	CASSPDHRALVVNQPQHF	TGTGCCAGCTCACCAGACCACAGGGCCCTCGTCGTCAATCAGCCCCAGCATTTT
medium-sized	-	TRBV9	TRBJ2-5	CASAREGGHTKTQYF	TGTGCCAGCGCCCGAGAAGGGGGGCATACAAAGACCCAGTACTTC
many	TRBD1	TRBV12-3/TRBV12-4	TRBJ2-1	CASSPDRAKYNEQFF	TGTGCCAGCAGTCCGGACAGGGCTAAGTACAATGAGCAGTTCTTC
-	-	TRBV5-1	TRBJ1-3	CASSLATGSGNTIYF	TGCGCCAGCAGCTTGGCCACGGGCTCTGGAAACACCATATATTTT
few	-	TRBV12-2	TRBJ2-7	CASRLDATGGWYEQYF	TGTGCAAGTCGCTTAGACGCGACAGGGGGCTGGTACGAGCAGTACTTC
-	TRBD2	TRBV20-1	TRBJ2-5	CSASNSGGSLFTQYF	TGCAGTGCTAGCAATAGCGGGGGGTCCCTGTTCACCCAGTACTTC
few	TRBD1	TRBV18	TRBJ1-6	CASSPQGGNSPLHF	TGTGCCAGCTCGCCCCAGGGGGGTAATTCACCCCTCCACTTT
many	-	TRBV18	TRBJ2-7	CASSPIPGAYEQYF	TGTGCCAGCTCACCGATTCCGGGAGCCTACGAGCAGTACTTC
many	-	TRBV9	TRBJ1-5	CASSEGTEYSNQPQHF	TGTGCCAGCAGCGAGGGGACGGAGTATAGCAATCAGCCCCAGCATTTT
-	TRBD2	TRBV5-4	TRBJ2-5	CASTAELAGGQETQYF	TGTGCCAGCACCGCCGAACTAGCGGGGGGCCAAGAGACCCAGTACTTC
-	TRBD1	TRBV12-5	TRBJ2-7	CASGPRDSSYEQYF	TGTGCTAGTGGTCCCCGGGACAGCTCCTACGAGCAGTACTTC
few	-	TRBV30	TRBJ2-3	CAWSVLARPADTQYF	TGTGCCTGGAGTGTACTTGCTCGCCCGGCAGATACGCAGTATTTT
many	-	TRBV10-3	TRBJ1-1	CAIKITEFTEAFF	TGTGCCATCAAAATAACGGAGTTCACTGAAGCTTTCTTT
few	TRBD1	TRBV5-4	TRBJ1-1	CASSYLGQKNTEAFF	TGTGCCAGCAGCTACCTGGGACAGAAGAACACTGAAGCTTTCTTT
-	-	TRBV5-5	TRBJ2-7	CASSLGWPGITGSPYEQYF	TGTGCCAGCAGCTTGGGGTGGCCAGGGATAACCGGTAGTCCCTACGAGCAGTACTTC
-	-	TRBV3-1	TRBJ2-7	CASSQEASGAYEQYF	TGTGCCAGCAGCCAAGAGGCGAGCGGCGCCTACGAGCAGTACTTC
-	-	TRBV30	TRBJ2-7	CAWSGRGGYSYEQYF	TGTGCCTGGAGTGGGCGGGGCGGATACTCCTACGAGCAGTACTTC
-	-	TRBV7-9	TRBJ2-2	CASSLPSGAGELFF	TGTGCCAGCAGCTTACCCTCAGGGGCCGGGGAGCTGTTTTTT
few	TRBD1	TRBV19	TRBJ1-2	CASSIGTVSGYTF	TGTGCCAGTAGTATCGGGACAGTATCCGGCTACACCTTC
many	-	TRBV5-4	TRBJ2-5	CASSFGSGGETQYF	TGTGCCAGCAGCTTCGGGTCCGGGGGAGAGACCCAGTACTTC
many	-	TRBV2	TRBJ1-5	CASNTQGINQPQHF	TGTGCCAGCAACACACAGGGAATCAATCAGCCCCAGCATTTT
few	TRBD2	TRBV6-6	TRBJ2-1	CASSPQGLAGEYNEQFF	TGTGCCAGCAGTCCCCAGGGACTAGCGGGGGAGTACAATGAGCAGTTCTTC
-	-	TRBV2	TRBJ2-6	CASSEIGGANVLTF	TGTGCCAGCAGTGAAATCGGTGGGGCCAACGTCCTGACTTTC
few	-	TRBV20-1	TRBJ1-1	CSAREAGGRTEAFF	TGCAGTGCTAGAGAGGCCGGTGGGAGGACTGAAGCTTTCTTT
-	-	TRBV5-1	TRBJ2-7	CASSSGDSLEQYF	TGCGCCAGCAGCTCGGGGGACAGCCTCGAGCAGTACTTC
many	-	TRBV5-1	TRBJ1-4	CASSLALAGENGNEKLFF	TGCGCCAGCAGCTTGGCCTTGGCAGGGGAAAACGGTAATGAAAAACTGTTTTTT
-	-	TRBV7-2	TRBJ2-3	CASSLEVGRYTQYF	TGTGCCAGCAGCTTAGAGGTGGGGCGGTATACGCAGTATTTT
few	-	TRBV7-9	TRBJ2-7	CASSLVSGPRSEQYF	TGTGCCAGCAGCTTAGTCAGCGGGCCGAGGTCAGAGCAGTACTTC
-	-	TRBV3-1	TRBJ2-5	CASLRTGGETQYF	TGTGCCAGCTTAAGGACTGGGGGAGAGACCCAGTACTTC
many	TRBD1	TRBV19	TRBJ1-1	CASSIDPTGEDTEAFF	TGTGCCAGTAGTATAGATCCGACAGGGGAGGACACTGAAGCTTTCTTT
many	TRBD1	TRBV7-2	TRBJ2-1	CASSLTGGQGVYDEQFF	TGTGCCAGCAGCTTAACCGGGGGACAGGGGGTTTATGATGAGCAGTTCTTC
-	-	TRBV27	TRBJ1-4	CASSFKPHEKLFF	TGTGCCAGCAGTTTTAAGCCTCATGAAAAACTGTTTTTT
many	-	TRBV6-5	TRBJ1-2	CASSLQGGYGYTF	TGTGCCAGCAGCTTACAGGGAGGGTATGGCTACACCTTC
many	-	TRBV12-3/TRBV12-4	TRBJ1-6	CASSFNFPNSPLHF	TGTGCCAGCAGTTTCAACTTCCCGAATTCACCCCTCCACTTT
-	-	TRBV29-1	TRBJ2-3	CSVEVAGTDTQYF	TGCAGCGTTGAGGTCGCGGGTACAGATACGCAGTATTTT
many	-	TRBV27	TRBJ2-7	CASSHGSGVYYEQYF	TGTGCCAGCAGTCACGGGTCCGGGGTTTACTACGAGCAGTACTTC
-	TRBD1	TRBV28	TRBJ1-6	CASGFLTGGRSPLHF	TGTGCCAGCGGGTTCCTGACAGGGGGCAGGTCACCCCTCCACTTT
few	-	TRBV10-3	TRBJ1-5	CAVGAGVDQPQHF	TGTGCCGTGGGGGCAGGGGTAGATCAGCCCCAGCATTTT
few	-	TRBV29-1	TRBJ1-4	CSVARSSYEKLFF	TGCAGCGTTGCTCGGAGCAGCTATGAAAAACTGTTTTTT
many	-	TRBV7-2	TRBJ1-1	CASSLIVGQGGEAFF	TGTGCCAGCAGCTTAATTGTGGGCCAAGGGGGTGAAGCTTTCTTT
-	-	TRBV29-1	TRBJ1-6	CSAGDGDNSPLHF	TGCAGCGCCGGGGACGGAGATAATTCACCCCTCCACTTT
-	-	TRBV7-9	TRBJ1-4	CASSFGGYSEKLFF	TGTGCCAGCAGCTTCGGAGGGTACAGTGAAAAACTGTTTTTT
many	TRBD2	TRBV7-9	TRBJ2-5	CASSPGTSVETQYF	TGTGCCAGCAGCCCCGGGACTAGTGTTGAGACCCAGTACTTC
many	TRBD1	TRBV14	TRBJ2-5	CASSWGQGARETQYF	TGTGCCAGCAGTTGGGGACAGGGGGCGAGAGAGACCCAGTACTTC
many	TRBD1	TRBV20-1	TRBJ2-7	CSASPNDREHEQYF	TGCAGTGCTAGTCCCAATGACAGGGAGCACGAGCAGTACTTC
-	-	TRBV7-2	TRBJ1-2	CASSEGSLGYTF	TGTGCCAGCAGCGAGGGCTCCTTGGGCTACACCTTC
-	-	TRBV29-1	TRBJ2-7	CSVEDRLQGGPYEQYF	TGCAGCGTTGAAGACCGACTACAGGGAGGTCCCTACGAGCAGTACTTC